The source of this T cell receptor (beta chain) is a study of blood T cell repertoires in COVID-19. Background on the study: Acute and convalescent COVID-19 samples came from the United States, Italy and Spain. The cDNA or gDNA used as material had been derived from T cells, B-cell-depleted T cells, or PBMCs.

In the source study's methods: Amplification of reference gene primers was used by the study to estimate nucleated cell counts. Profiling relied on immunoSEQ multiplex PCR, and the TCRdb table lists in-frame clones only, not all of them. The V and J calls and clone size come from that table; D and trimming were worked out from the DNA. The sample shows around 70,000 clones, roughly four fifths of them seen only once. Sequencing was done on a sample of peripheral blood. This receptor was taken from an older man with acute or convalescent COVID-19.

Here the CDR3 DNA reads TGTGCCAGCAGTTTATTTCTAGCGGGGACCACAGATACGCAGTATTTT. This codes for CASSLFLAGTTDTQYF. V and J are TRBV27 and TRBJ2-3, with 9 bases lining up with TRBD2. J was trimmed by 2 bases and V by 1 base; bases with no gene match: 4. Germline V gene data show CDR1 as MNHEY and CDR2 as SMNVEV (reference sequence). The CDR3 covers 16 residues.